Below are 5 T cell receptor beta chains sequenced from a single sample in a study of long-term antiretroviral therapy in people with HIV. The immunoSEQ assay was v3.0, run at survey level. The data were produced by immunoSEQ multiplex PCR, yet TCRdb's version contains in-frame clones alone and is incomplete. The repertoire holds 20,000 to 25,000 clones, with around 85% as singletons. This specimen consisted of unsorted PBMCs, obtained 1.6 years after starting antiretroviral therapy. The receptors shown here come from a man aged 35 to 55 with HIV.

V is TRBV28 and J is TRBJ2-3; TRBD2 aligns across 11 bases. The germline V gene encodes CDR1 MDHEN and CDR2 SYDVKM. Trimming cost V 4 bases and J 2 bases; bases outside gene matches: 5. This CDR3 contains 16 residues. CDR3 amino acids: CASSYPTSGNTDTQYF. Written as DNA, the CDR3 is TGTGCCAGCAGTTATCCGACTAGCGGGAACACAGATACGCAGTATTTT.

V is TRBV7-9 and J is TRBJ2-7; 9 nucleotides agree with TRBD1. The CDR3 covers 16 residues. Germline V CDR1 and CDR2: SEHNR, FQNEAQ (reference sequence). Germline trimming cut 3 bases from V and 0 bases from J; bases unmatched to any gene: 6. DNA for the CDR3: TGTGCCAGCAGCTTTGGCGGGACAGGGAGCTCCTACGAGCAGTACTTC. Its protein product is CASSFGGTGSSYEQYF.

The chain recombines TRBV7-3 with TRBJ2-1, with 12 nucleotides matching TRBD2. The trim removed 2 bases at V and 4 bases at J, leaving 9 bases unmatched. The V gene's germline CDR1 is SGHTA and CDR2 FQGTGA. CDR3 length equals 18 residues. CDR3 in amino acids: CASSLRTSGTYHYNEQFF. In nucleotides, the CDR3 is TGTGCCAGCAGCTTACGGACTAGCGGGACGTACCATTACAATGAGCAGTTCTTC.

The J gene is TRBJ1-6, the V gene TRBV27, with D unclear. The CDR3 extends over 12 amino acids. Germline-derived CDR1 and CDR2 are MNHEY and SMNVEV (reference sequence). Trimming pared 4 bases from V and 7 bases from J, leaving 5 bases between. In DNA form, the CDR3 reads TGTGCCAGCAGTTGGAAGAATTCACCCCTCCACTTT. It translates to CASSWKNSPLHF.

This chain links TRBV6-1 with TRBJ1-3; 7 nucleotides agree with TRBD1. Germline loops: CDR1 MNHNS, CDR2 SASEGT. The junction had 4 bases not matched to a gene; V was cut back by 2 bases and J by 0 bases. CDR3 length: 16 residues. DNA for the CDR3: TGTGCCAGCAGTGAACCAGGGGGTGGCTCTGGAAACACCATATATTTT. The encoded protein is CASSEPGGGSGNTIYF.